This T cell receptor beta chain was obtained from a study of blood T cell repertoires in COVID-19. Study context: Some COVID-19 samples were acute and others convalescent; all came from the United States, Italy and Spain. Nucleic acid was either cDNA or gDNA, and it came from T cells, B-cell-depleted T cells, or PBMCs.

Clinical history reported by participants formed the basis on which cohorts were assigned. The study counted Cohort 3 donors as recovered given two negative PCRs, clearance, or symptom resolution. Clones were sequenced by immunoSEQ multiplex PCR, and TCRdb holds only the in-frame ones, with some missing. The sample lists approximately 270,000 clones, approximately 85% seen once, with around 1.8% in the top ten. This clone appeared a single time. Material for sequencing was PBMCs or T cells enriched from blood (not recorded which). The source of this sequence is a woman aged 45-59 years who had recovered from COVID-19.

Written as DNA, the CDR3 is TGTGCCAGCAGCGGACTAGTCAATGAGCAGTTCTTC. It codes for CASSGLVNEQFF. The chain is built from TRBV11-2 and TRBJ2-1, with 7 positions matching TRBD2. The CDR3 has 12 residues. The germline gives CDR1 SGHAT, CDR2 FQNNGV. The V gene end was trimmed by 5 bases and the J gene end by 6 bases; junction bases not matched to a gene: 1.